Below, one TCR beta chain is given with its context. What it recognizes is unknown. The sample belongs to a study of vaccination effects on CD4 cells after COVID-19. As for the study in general: Each participant was administered two doses of either the BNT162b2 or the mRNA-1273 vaccine.

Before sequencing took place, the ViraFEST assay used viral peptide pools to expand antigen-specific CD4+ T cells. With about 9 days of culture completed, CD4+ T cells were isolated. None of these healthy vaccinees had been infected with SARS-CoV-2 before vaccination. Approximately 2.2 million PBMC per well received approximately 11 IU/ml IL-2 and approximately 9.2 ug/ml peptides in culture. Half-medium replacement with IL-2 medium occurred on days 3 and 7. Trimming took off 1 base at V and 1 base at J, with 16 bases between the two ends. The germline gives CDR1 LGHDT, CDR2 YNNKEL (reference sequence). The CDR3 loop spans 17 amino acids. Study-wide results and limits: There was marked clonal contraction among infection- and vaccine-induced clones late after vaccination.

Here immunoSEQ multiplex PCR was the method, and the copy in TCRdb shows in-frame clones only, minus some. The data contain approximately 40,000 clones, roughly 70% of them singletons. V and J are TRBV3-1 (or the pseudogene TRBV3-2) and TRBJ2-5, with D perhaps TRBD1 (6 bases). This TCR was recovered from a human donor who received a COVID-19 vaccine. Here the sequenced sample was CD4+ T cells from PBMCs cultured with SARS-CoV-2 spike peptides, taken before COVID-19 vaccination. CDR3 loop: CASSQVKAVGGQETQYF. CDR3 bases: TGTGCCAGCAGCCAAGTGAAAGCCGTAGGGGGCCAAGAGACCCAGTACTTC.